These 11 T cell receptor beta chains originate from one sample sequenced in a study of shared clonotypes between healthy human individuals. The assay was immunoSEQ multiplex PCR, and TCRdb's table has in-frame clones only and misses some. The sample has about 1 million clones, around four fifths seen once. Sequences were obtained from memory CD4+ T cells sorted from blood. The subset denotes: CD45RA-negative fraction. The receptors originated from a young man in good health.

With regard to this clone: Other DNA sequences within the sample encode an identical CDR3. The chain uses TRBV5-1 and TRBJ2-4, with no clear D. The germline gives CDR1 SGHRS, CDR2 YFSETQ. The CDR3 has 14 amino acids. V dropped 0 bases and J dropped 1 base, with 5 bases sitting between them. CDR3 coding DNA: TGCGCCAGCAGCTTGGCAGGTGCCAAAAACATTCAGTACTTC. It specifies CASSLAGAKNIQYF.

This clone was picked up many times. This sequence joins TRBV29-1 and TRBJ1-2; 10 bases map to TRBD1. This CDR3 region has 13 residues. Germline V gene sequence: CDR1 SQVTM, CDR2 ANQGSEA. V shed 5 bases, J shed 7 bases, and the junction held 7 bases outside the gene matches. The CDR3 reads CSVRQGANSGYTF. CDR3 bases: TGCAGCGTTAGACAGGGGGCGAATAGTGGCTACACCTTC.

As DNA, the CDR3 is TGTGCCAGCAGCATCACGGGTGTTTACGAGCAGTACTTC. It is translated as CASSITGVYEQYF. This chain links TRBV11-2 with TRBJ2-7; D gene uncertain. Germline CDR1 is SGHAT and CDR2 is FQNNGV. The CDR3 sequence is 13 residues long. With 5 bases removed from V and 4 bases from J, the gap between germline ends came to 12 bases. The full variable domain, its missing parts supplied by reference TRBV11-2 and TRBJ2-7, is EAGVAQSPRYKIIEKRQSVAFWCNPISGHATLYWYQQILGQGPKLLIQFQNNGVVDDSQLPKDRFSAERLKGVDSTLKIQPAKLEDSAVYLCASSITGVYEQYFGPGTRLTVT.

J is TRBJ2-1 and V is TRBV30; D gene uncertain. This CDR3 has 11 amino acids. V gave up 3 bases and J gave up 9 bases, with 9 bases separating them. Germline lookup yields CDR1 GTSNPN and CDR2 SVGIG (reference sequence). This CDR3 is CAWRAYREQFF. The CDR3 DNA sequence: TGTGCCTGGAGGGCTTATCGTGAGCAGTTCTTC. Combining the CDR3 with reference TRBV30 and TRBJ2-1 gives the whole variable domain SQTIHQWPATLVQPVGSPLSLECTVEGTSNPNLYWYRQAAGRGLQLLFYSVGIGQISSEVPQNLSASRPQDRQFILSSKKLLLSDSGFYLCAWRAYREQFFGPGTRLTVL.

This chain uses TRBV10-3 with TRBJ2-1; D possibly corresponds to TRBD1 (6 bases). CDR1 and CDR2 (germline): ENHRY, SYGVKD. This CDR3 is 15 amino acids long. Trimming removed 6 bases at V and 0 bases at J, with 12 bases between. The CDR3 DNA reads as TGTGCCATCAGCAGGGGCGCTAGCTCCTACAATGAGCAGTTCTTC. Translation gives CAISRGASSYNEQFF.

The chain has TRBV6-1 and TRBJ2-5; the D call may be TRBD1 or TRBD2 (5 bases each). Germline V lookup: CDR1 MNHNS, CDR2 SASEGT. Between the trimmed V and J ends, which lost 6 bases and 5 bases, there was a span of 19 bases. The CDR3 spans 15 residues. The CDR3 DNA follows: TGTGCCAGCAGCGAGTCTGAGTGGGGCGGGGAGACCCAGTACTTC. It codes for CASSESEWGGETQYF.

This chain links TRBV21-1 with TRBJ2-2; TRBD2, as called in the table, went unchecked against the DNA. TRBV21-1 is shown as a pseudogene. This CDR3 has 22 amino acids. The CDR3 nucleotides are TGTGCCAGCAGCACCCGGGGCCCGGGACTAGCGGGTAGGTCGGGTAACACCGGGGAGCTGTTTTTT. Protein sequence: CASSTRGPGLAGRSGNTGELFF.

The chain has TRBV7-9 and TRBJ1-6; D gene unclear. Trimming removed 5 bases at V and 9 bases at J, with 8 bases between. The CDR3 spans 12 residues. Germline CDR1 is SEHNR and CDR2 is FQNEAQ (reference sequence). Written as DNA, the CDR3 is TGTGCCAGCAGCGCCTCCGGTTCACCCCTCCACTTT. As protein: CASSASGSPLHF.

This chain connects TRBV6-1 to TRBJ2-7, with 9 bases identical to TRBD1. V shed 5 bases and J 3 bases; nucleotides not matched to a gene: 8. CDR3 length: 15 residues. Germline loops: CDR1 MNHNS, CDR2 SASEGT. The CDR3 nucleotides are TGTGCCAGCAGTTCGGGGACAGGGTTCTTCTACGAGCAGTACTTC. Translation: CASSSGTGFFYEQYF.

This clone has only one observation. The genes are TRBV6-5 and TRBJ1-3; D is uncertain. Germline loops: CDR1 MNHEY, CDR2 SVGAGI. The CDR3 consists of 15 residues. V was clipped by 0 bases and J by 0 bases, with 6 bases between them. The CDR3 DNA sequence: TGTGCCAGCAGTTACTCCCTCTACTCTGGAAACACCATATATTTT. Translated, it gives CASSYSLYSGNTIYF.

This chain connects TRBV11-2 to TRBJ2-4, with D perhaps TRBD1 or TRBD2 (5 bases each). The CDR3 is 14 amino acids. Trimming cost V 5 bases and J 9 bases, with 17 bases left between them. Germline CDR1 reads SGHAT; CDR2 reads FQNNGV. CDR3 in DNA: TGTGCCAGCAGCGAACAGGTTGATGGAGGCATTCAGTACTTC. It yields the protein CASSEQVDGGIQYF.